This T cell receptor beta chain comes out of a study of blood T cell repertoires in COVID-19. Here immunoSEQ multiplex PCR was the method, and the copy in TCRdb shows in-frame clones only, minus some. The data hold 81,000 or so clones, with about 81% observed a single time. Germline V lookup: CDR1 MDHEN, CDR2 SYDVKM. The V and J ends lost 6 bases and 3 bases respectively, with 17 bases between them. The length of the CDR3 is 15 residues. J is TRBJ1-1 and V is TRBV28; D possibly corresponds to TRBD1 (6 bases). This sequence originates from a human donor in a cohort sampled during active COVID-19. The sequencing input was peripheral blood. DNA for the CDR3: TGTGCCAGCAGGAGAACAGGGTGGGGGTACACTGAAGCTTTCTTT. Amino acids: CASRRTGWGYTEAFF.